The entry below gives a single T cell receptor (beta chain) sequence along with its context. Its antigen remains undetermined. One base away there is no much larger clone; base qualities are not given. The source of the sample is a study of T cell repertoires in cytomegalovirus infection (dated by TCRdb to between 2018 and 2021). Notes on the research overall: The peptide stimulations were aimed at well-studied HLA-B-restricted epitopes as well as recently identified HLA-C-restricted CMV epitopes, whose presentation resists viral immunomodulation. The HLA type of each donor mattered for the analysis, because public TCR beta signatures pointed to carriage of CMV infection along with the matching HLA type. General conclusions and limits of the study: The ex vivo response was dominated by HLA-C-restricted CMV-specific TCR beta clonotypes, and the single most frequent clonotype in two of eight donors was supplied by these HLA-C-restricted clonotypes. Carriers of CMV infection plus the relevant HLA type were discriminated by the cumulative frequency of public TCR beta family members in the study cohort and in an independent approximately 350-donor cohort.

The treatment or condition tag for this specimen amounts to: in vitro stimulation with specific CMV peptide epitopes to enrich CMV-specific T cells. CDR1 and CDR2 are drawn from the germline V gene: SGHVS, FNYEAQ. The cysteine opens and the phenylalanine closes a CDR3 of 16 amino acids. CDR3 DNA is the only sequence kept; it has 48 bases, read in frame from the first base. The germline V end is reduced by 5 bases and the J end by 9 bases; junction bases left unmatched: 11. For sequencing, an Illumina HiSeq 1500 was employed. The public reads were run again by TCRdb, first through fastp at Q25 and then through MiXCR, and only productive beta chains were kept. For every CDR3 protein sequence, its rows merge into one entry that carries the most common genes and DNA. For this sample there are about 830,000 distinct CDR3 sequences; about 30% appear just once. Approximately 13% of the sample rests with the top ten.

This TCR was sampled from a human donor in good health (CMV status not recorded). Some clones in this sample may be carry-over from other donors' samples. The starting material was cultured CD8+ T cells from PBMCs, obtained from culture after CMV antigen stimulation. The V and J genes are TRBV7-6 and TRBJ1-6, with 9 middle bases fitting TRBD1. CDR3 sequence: CASSPIPGTGTSPLHF. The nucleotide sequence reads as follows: TGTGCCAGCAGCCCGATCCCCGGGACAGGGACTTCACCCCTCCACTTT. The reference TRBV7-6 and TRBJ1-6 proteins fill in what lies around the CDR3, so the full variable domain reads GAGVSQSPRYKVTKRGQDVALRCDPISGHVSLYWYRQALGQGPEFLTYFNYEAQQDKSGLPNDRFSAERPEGSISTLTIQRTEQRDSAMYRCASSPIPGTGTSPLHFGNGTRLTVT.